This entry features one T cell receptor (beta chain) sequence. The record originates from a study of blood T cell repertoires in COVID-19. Study-level background: Donors in the United States, Italy and Spain gave samples during acute or convalescent COVID-19.

Original handling: The authors estimated nucleated cell counts from reference gene primer amplification. Profiled with immunoSEQ multiplex PCR; TCRdb holds only in-frame clones, not every one. V and J calls and clone size come straight from that table; D and trimming were deduced from the DNA. The sample shows around 63,000 clones, less than 80% of them seen only once. The specimen was peripheral blood. The clonotype originates from a human donor in a cohort sampled during active COVID-19.

The CDR3 nucleotides read TGTGCCAGTAGTATAGTAAATGAGCAGTTCTTC. Amino acids: CASSIVNEQFF. V is TRBV19 and J is TRBJ2-1, with D unresolved. The CDR3 extends over 11 amino acids. CDR1 LNHDA and CDR2 SQIVND come from the germline V gene (reference sequence). V was pared by 1 base and J by 7 bases, with 2 bases between.